This T cell receptor (beta chain) was recovered during a study of shared clonotypes between healthy human individuals. Study observations and caveats: Sampling covered nothing but blood. Tissue TCR repertoires likely differ from those found in blood. A handful of donors showed sharing of around 5% of naive CD4 clonotypes. Deeper or shallower sequencing was expected to change how clonotypes are shared among donors.

Some clones are missing from TCRdb's copy, which holds only in-frame ones; the method was immunoSEQ multiplex PCR. Of some 500,000 clones listed, approximately 95% were seen once; the top ten hold 0.055% to 0.075%. This CDR3 spans 12 amino acids. The V gene lost 1 base and the J gene lost 0 bases, with 2 bases spanning the gap. Germline CDR1 SGHRS, CDR2 YFSETQ. To note about this clone: Its specificity is unknown. In the same sample, other DNA sequences code for this CDR3.

The source is a woman in her thirties in good health. This chain uses TRBV5-1 with TRBJ2-7; D is unresolved. Sequenced: naive CD4+ T cells sorted from blood. As to subset: CD45RA+ positively selected. This chain's CDR3 is CASSLSSYEQYF. DNA of the CDR3: TGCGCCAGCAGCTTGAGCTCCTACGAGCAGTACTTC.